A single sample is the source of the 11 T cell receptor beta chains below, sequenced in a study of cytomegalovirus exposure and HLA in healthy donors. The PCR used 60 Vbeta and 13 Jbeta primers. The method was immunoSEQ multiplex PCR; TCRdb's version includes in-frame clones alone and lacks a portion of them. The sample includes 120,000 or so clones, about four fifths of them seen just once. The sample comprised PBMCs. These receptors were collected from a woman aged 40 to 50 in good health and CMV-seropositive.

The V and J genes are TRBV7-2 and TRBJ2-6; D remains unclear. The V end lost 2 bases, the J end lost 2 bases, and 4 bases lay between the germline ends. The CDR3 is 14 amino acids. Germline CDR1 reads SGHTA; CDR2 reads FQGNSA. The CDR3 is CASSLTAGANVLTF. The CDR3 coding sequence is TGTGCCAGCAGCTTAACAGCTGGGGCCAACGTCCTGACTTTC.

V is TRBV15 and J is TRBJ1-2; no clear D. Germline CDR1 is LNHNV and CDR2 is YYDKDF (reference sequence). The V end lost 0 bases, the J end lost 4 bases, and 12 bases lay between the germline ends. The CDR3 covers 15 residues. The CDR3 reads CATSREASPGYGYTF. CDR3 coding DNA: TGTGCCACCAGCAGAGAGGCCTCGCCGGGCTATGGCTACACCTTC.

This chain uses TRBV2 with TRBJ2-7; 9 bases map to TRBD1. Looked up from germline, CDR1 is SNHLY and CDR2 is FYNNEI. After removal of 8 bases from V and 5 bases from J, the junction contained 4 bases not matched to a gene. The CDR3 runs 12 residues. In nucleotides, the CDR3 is TGTGCCAGCCCGGGACAGGGCAACGAGCAGTACTTC. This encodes CASPGQGNEQYF. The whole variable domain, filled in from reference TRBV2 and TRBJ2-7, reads EPEVTQTPSHQVTQMGQEVILRCVPISNHLYFYWYRQILGQKVEFLVSFYNNEISEKSEIFDDQFSVERPDGSNFTLKIRSTKLEDSAMYFCASPGQGNEQYFGPGTRLTVT.

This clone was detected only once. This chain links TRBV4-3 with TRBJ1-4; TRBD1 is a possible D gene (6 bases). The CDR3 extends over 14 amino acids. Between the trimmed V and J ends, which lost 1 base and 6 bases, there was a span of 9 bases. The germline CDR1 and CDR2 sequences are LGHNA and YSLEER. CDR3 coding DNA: TGCGCCAGCAGCCAAGGGAACAGGGATGAAAAACTGTTTTTT. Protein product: CASSQGNRDEKLFF.

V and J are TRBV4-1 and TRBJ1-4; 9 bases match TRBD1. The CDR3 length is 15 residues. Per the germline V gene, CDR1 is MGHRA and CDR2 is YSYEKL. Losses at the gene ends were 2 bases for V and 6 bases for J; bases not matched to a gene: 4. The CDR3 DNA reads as TGCGCCAGCAGCCAACGGGACAGGGTGGATGAAAAACTGTTTTTT. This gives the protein CASSQRDRVDEKLFF.

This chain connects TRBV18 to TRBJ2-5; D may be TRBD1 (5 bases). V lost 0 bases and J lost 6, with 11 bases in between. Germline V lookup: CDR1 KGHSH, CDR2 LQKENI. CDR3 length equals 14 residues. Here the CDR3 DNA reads TGTGCCAGCTCACCACCGCCAGGGCTCAAGACCCAGTACTTC. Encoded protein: CASSPPPGLKTQYF.

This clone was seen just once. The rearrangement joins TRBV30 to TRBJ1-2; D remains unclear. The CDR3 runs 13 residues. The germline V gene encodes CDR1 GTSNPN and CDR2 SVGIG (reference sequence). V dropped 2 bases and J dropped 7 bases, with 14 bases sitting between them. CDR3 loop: CAWSNGLTAGYTF. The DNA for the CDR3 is TGTGCCTGGAGTAACGGCCTTACAGCTGGCTACACCTTC.

CDR3 amino acids: CAWSIPGQAVDEQYF. CDR3 coding DNA: TGTGCCTGGAGTATCCCGGGACAGGCGGTGGACGAGCAGTACTTC. The gene calls are TRBV30 and TRBJ2-7; 8 nucleotides match TRBD1. Germline V gene sequence: CDR1 GTSNPN, CDR2 SVGIG (reference sequence). CDR3 length: 15 residues. J was trimmed by 5 bases and V by 2 bases; bases with no gene match: 11.

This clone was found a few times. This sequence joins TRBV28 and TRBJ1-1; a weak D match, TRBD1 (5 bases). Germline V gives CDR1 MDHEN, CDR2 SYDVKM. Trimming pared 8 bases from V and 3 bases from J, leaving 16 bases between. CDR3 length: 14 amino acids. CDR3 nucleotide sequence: TGTGCCAGCGGAACTCAGGGTTTCGACACTGAAGCTTTCTTT. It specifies CASGTQGFDTEAFF.

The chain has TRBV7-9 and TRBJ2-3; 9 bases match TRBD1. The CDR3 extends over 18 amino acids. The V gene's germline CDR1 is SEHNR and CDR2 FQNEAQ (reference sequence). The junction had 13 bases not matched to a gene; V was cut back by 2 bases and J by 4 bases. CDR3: CASSLFTPGTGPADTQYF. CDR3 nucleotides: TGTGCCAGCAGCTTATTCACCCCCGGGACAGGGCCGGCAGATACGCAGTATTTT.

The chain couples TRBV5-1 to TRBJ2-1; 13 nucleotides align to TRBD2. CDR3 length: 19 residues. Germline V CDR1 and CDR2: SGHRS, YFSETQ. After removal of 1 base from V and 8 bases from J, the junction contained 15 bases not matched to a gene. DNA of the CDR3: TGCGCCAGCAGCTTGTTCGAACTAGCGGGAGGGCCGATTTACCATGAGCAGTTCTTC. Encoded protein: CASSLFELAGGPIYHEQFF.